This TCR beta chain was observed in a study of blood T cells in healthy people across ages. The study's findings and limits: Age showed a roughly linear inverse relationship with TCR beta diversity per million T cells.

Peripheral blood from each donor was collected in a volume of about 10 milliliters. The authors ran a second PCR of roughly 6 to 12 cycles using a sample-barcoded 5' primer and a J-beta primer mix. TCRdb called the 5' RACE reads again in MiXCR, with one record for every CDR3 protein. The table shows fewer than 800,000 distinct CDR3 sequences, with just under 25% occurring only once. Concerning this clonotype: Antigen: not known.

Separately, the same data were catalogued under a study of T cells of mothers and their children.

This receptor was identified in a boy younger than 18 in good health. The sample comprised blood.

CDR3 sequence (DNA): TGCGCCAGCAGCTTGGGTAGGACAGGGCTCCAAGAGACCCAGTACTTC. Translating it yields CASSLGRTGLQETQYF. This chain links TRBV5-1 with TRBJ2-5, with TRBD1 matching 8 bases. The germline gives CDR1 SGHRS, CDR2 YFSETQ. The CDR3 is 16 amino acids. V lost 0 bases to trimming and J lost 1 base; unmatched junction nucleotides: 5. The variable domain in full, completed from reference TRBV5-1 and TRBJ2-5, reads KAGVTQTPRYLIKTRGQQVTLSCSPISGHRSVSWYQQTPGQGLQFLFEYFSETQRNKGNFPGRFSGRQFSNSRSEMNVSTLELGDSALYLCASSLGRTGLQETQYFGPGTRLLVL.